The 23 T cell receptor beta chains given below trace back to one sample, sequenced in a study of shared clonotypes between healthy human individuals. The table came from immunoSEQ multiplex PCR; TCRdb's copy has only in-frame clones and leaves some out. The sample shows about 2.4 million clones, around 94% of them seen only once. Material: naive CD4+ T cells sorted from blood. The subset denotes: CD45RA+ positively selected. All receptors come from a man between 18 and 29 years old in good health.

This chain links TRBV4-1 with TRBJ2-5; 8 nucleotides line up with TRBD2. CDR3 size: 18 residues. Germline loops: CDR1 MGHRA, CDR2 YSYEKL. V gave up 4 bases and J gave up 3 bases; unmatched junction bases: 16. The CDR3 DNA reads as TGCGCCAGCAGCCCCGTGAACGGGAGGGCCGGGCGGAAAGAGACCCAGTACTTC. The encoded protein is CASSPVNGRAGRKETQYF.

The chain links TRBV9 to TRBJ2-3; no reliable D call. The CDR3 totals 15 residues. Trimming took off 4 bases at V and 2 bases at J, with 14 bases between the two ends. Germline CDR1 SGDLS, CDR2 YYNGEE. CDR3 in DNA: TGTGCCAGCAGCCCCCTGCTGGTAGCCACAGATACGCAGTATTTT. It encodes CASSPLLVATDTQYF. Supplemented by reference TRBV9 and TRBJ2-3, the full variable domain reads DSGVTQTPKHLITATGQRVTLRCSPRSGDLSVYWYQQSLDQGLQFLIQYYNGEERAKGNILERFSAQQFPDLHSELNLSSLELGDSALYFCASSPLLVATDTQYFGPGTRLTVL.

J is TRBJ2-5 and V is TRBV6-1; a possible D gene is TRBD2 (5 bases). The CDR3 is 15 amino acids. V gave up 7 bases and J gave up 5 bases, with 20 bases separating them. The V gene's germline CDR1 is MNHNS and CDR2 SASEGT. The CDR3 DNA reads TGTGCCAGCACCCGAGTACCGGGAAGTGGGGAGACCCAGTACTTC. Its protein product is CASTRVPGSGETQYF.

The rearrangement links TRBV5-1 to TRBJ2-7; tentatively, D is TRBD2 (5 bases). The CDR3 is 14 amino acids. The V end was cut by 0 bases, the J end by 6 bases, with 13 bases between. The germline CDR1 and CDR2 sequences are SGHRS and YFSETQ. CDR3 DNA: TGCGCCAGCAGCTTGGTTAGCGTCGCCTTCGAGCAGTACTTC. Amino acids: CASSLVSVAFEQYF.

This chain joins TRBV5-4 and TRBJ2-7; D remains unclear. The germline V gene has CDR1 SGHNT and CDR2 YYREEE (reference sequence). V lost 0 bases, J lost 0 bases, and 4 bases lay in between. The CDR3 has 13 amino acids. Here the CDR3 DNA reads TGTGCCAGCAGCTTGGCTCCCTCCTACGAGCAGTACTTC. It yields the protein CASSLAPSYEQYF.

In DNA, the CDR3 is TGTGCCAGCAGCACAAGAGGACAGGGAGAGGATACGCAGTATTTT. It yields the protein CASSTRGQGEDTQYF. The rearrangement links TRBV21-1 to TRBJ2-3; the D segment call TRBD1 is taken from the table without a DNA check. TRBV21-1 is annotated as a pseudogene. This CDR3 is built from 15 residues.

J is TRBJ2-5 and V is TRBV7-2; 7 bases line up with TRBD2. Losses at the gene ends were 1 base for V and 1 base for J; bases not matched to a gene: 3. CDR3 length equals 15 residues. The germline V gene has CDR1 SGHTA and CDR2 FQGNSA. CDR3 protein: CASSLVGRPQETQYF. CDR3 sequence (DNA): TGTGCCAGCAGCTTAGTCGGGAGGCCCCAAGAGACCCAGTACTTC.

The chain has TRBV27 and TRBJ2-1, with D unclear. This CDR3 region has 14 residues. Germline V gene sequence: CDR1 MNHEY, CDR2 SMNVEV (reference sequence). The V and J ends lost 5 bases and 4 bases respectively, with 12 bases between them. In DNA form, the CDR3 reads TGTGCCAGCAGTCCCGGACGGATTTACAATGAGCAGTTCTTC. Translation: CASSPGRIYNEQFF.

V usage is TRBV7-9 and J usage is TRBJ1-3; TRBD1 matches at 7 bases. Looked up from germline, CDR1 is SEHNR and CDR2 is FQNEAQ (reference sequence). CDR3 size: 13 residues. Trimming took 11 bases from V and 3 from J; bases not matched to a gene: 7. Here the CDR3 reads CACLTGNGNTIYF. The CDR3 nucleotides read TGTGCCTGCCTGACAGGGAATGGAAACACCATATATTTT.

This clone was counted a single time. The gene calls are TRBV2 and TRBJ2-2, with 11 bases identical to TRBD1. CDR1 and CDR2 (germline): SNHLY, FYNNEI. V trimming: 6 bases; J trimming: 4 bases; junction bases outside the gene matches: 7. CDR3 size: 16 residues. CDR3 sequence (DNA): TGTGCCAGCAGCGCCGGACAGGGGGCGCTCACCGGGGAGCTGTTTTTT. It yields the protein CASSAGQGALTGELFF.

The genes are TRBV23-1 and TRBJ1-1; 9 nucleotides match TRBD1. TRBV23-1 is noted as an ORF with a role that remains uncertain. With V trimmed by 2 bases and J by 2 bases, 6 bases remained unmatched. This CDR3 spans 16 amino acids. The CDR3 sequence: CASSQRGDRENTEAFF. As DNA, the CDR3 is TGCGCCAGCAGTCAAAGGGGGGACAGGGAAAACACTGAAGCTTTCTTT.

V usage is TRBV18 and J usage is TRBJ1-2, with D perhaps TRBD1 (5 bases). The CDR3 has 14 amino acids. Per the germline V gene, CDR1 is KGHSH and CDR2 is LQKENI. V gave up 4 bases and J gave up 6 bases, with 15 bases separating them. The CDR3 protein is CASSLSSREDGYTF. The CDR3 nucleotides are TGTGCCAGCTCACTGTCAAGCAGGGAGGATGGCTACACCTTC.

The chain links TRBV7-6 to TRBJ1-1; the D is unclear. CDR1 and CDR2 (germline): SGHVS, FNYEAQ. V lost 3 bases and J lost 1, with 9 bases in between. CDR3 length equals 14 residues. The CDR3 sequence is CASSFSGGNTEAFF. As DNA, the CDR3 is TGTGCCAGCAGCTTTTCCGGCGGGAACACTGAAGCTTTCTTT.

The V and J genes are TRBV11-2 and TRBJ2-5; D perhaps matches TRBD2 (6 bases). Deletions cut 2 bases from V and 0 bases from J, with 13 bases between. The CDR3 covers 16 residues. Germline V gene data show CDR1 as SGHAT and CDR2 as FQNNGV. The DNA of the CDR3 is TGTGCCAGCAGCTTATCGGGCGGGAAGTACCAAGAGACCCAGTACTTC. Amino acid sequence: CASSLSGGKYQETQYF. The full variable domain, in which reference TRBV11-2 and TRBJ2-5 provide the parts outside the CDR3, is EAGVAQSPRYKIIEKRQSVAFWCNPISGHATLYWYQQILGQGPKLLIQFQNNGVVDDSQLPKDRFSAERLKGVDSTLKIQPAKLEDSAVYLCASSLSGGKYQETQYFGPGTRLLVL.

This clone came up a few times. The V and J genes are TRBV7-2 and TRBJ1-2; TRBD1 aligns across 10 bases. The germline V gene has CDR1 SGHTA and CDR2 FQGNSA. The length of the CDR3 is 17 residues. The V gene end was trimmed by 4 bases and the J gene end by 7 bases; junction bases not matched to a gene: 15. The CDR3 nucleotides read TGTGCCAGCAGCTCCGTGACAGGGGGCGAAAAGGGTCCTGGCTACACCTTC. It translates to CASSSVTGGEKGPGYTF.

The CDR3 DNA sequence: TGCGCCAGCAGCTCCGCCAGCGCCTCTGGGGCCAACGTCCTGACTTTC. It codes for CASSSASASGANVLTF. The chain has TRBV5-1 and TRBJ2-6; D remains ambiguous. Germline-derived CDR1 and CDR2 are SGHRS and YFSETQ. Trimming shortened V by 3 bases and J by 0 bases, and 10 bases separated the two germline ends. The CDR3 is made up of 16 amino acids.

This sequence joins TRBV7-2 and TRBJ2-1; tentatively, D is TRBD1 or TRBD2 (5 bases each). The germline V and J ends were trimmed by 5 bases and 0 bases, with 11 bases remaining between them. Germline values: CDR1 SGHTA, CDR2 FQGNSA. CDR3 length: 15 residues. The CDR3 loop is CASSRDLSSYNEQFF. The CDR3 coding sequence is TGTGCCAGCAGCCGGGACCTCAGCTCCTACAATGAGCAGTTCTTC.

The V gene is TRBV30, the J gene TRBJ2-2; D tentatively fits TRBD1 or TRBD2 (6 bases each). This CDR3 region has 14 residues. Germline V CDR1 and CDR2: GTSNPN, SVGIG (reference sequence). Between the trimmed V and J ends, which lost 5 bases and 6 bases, there was a span of 16 bases. CDR3 in amino acids: CAWRRGVPSGELFF. In DNA, the CDR3 is TGTGCCTGGCGGAGGGGGGTTCCGTCCGGGGAGCTGTTTTTT.

The chain employs TRBV6-5 and TRBJ2-2; tentatively, D is TRBD1 or TRBD2 (5 bases each). The germline V gene has CDR1 MNHEY and CDR2 SVGAGI. CDR3 length: 15 residues. Deletions cut 6 bases from V and 1 base from J, with 12 bases between. Here the CDR3 DNA reads TGTGCCAGCAGGGGGGTGACGGGGAACACCGGGGAGCTGTTTTTT. As protein: CASRGVTGNTGELFF.

The gene calls are TRBV7-2 and TRBJ2-3, with TRBD2 identical over 9 bases. The length of the CDR3 is 15 residues. The V gene's germline CDR1 is SGHTA and CDR2 FQGNSA. V was pared by 5 bases and J by 4 bases, with 7 bases of the junction left unmatched. In DNA form, the CDR3 reads TGTGCCAGCAGCCCCCGAGTAGCGGGGGCAGATACGCAGTATTTT. Translated, it gives CASSPRVAGADTQYF.

About this clone itself: This same CDR3 is encoded by further DNA sequences in the sample. The chain has TRBV7-9 and TRBJ1-2, with 10 nucleotides matching TRBD1. V was pared by 5 bases and J by 2 bases, with 2 bases of the junction left unmatched. Germline V CDR1 and CDR2: SEHNR, FQNEAQ (reference sequence). This CDR3 region has 14 residues. This CDR3 reads CASSQGQGNYGYTF. The CDR3 DNA reads TGTGCCAGCAGCCAGGGACAGGGGAACTATGGCTACACCTTC.

J is TRBJ2-1 and V is TRBV11-2; 13 bases align to TRBD2. The J segment lost 7 bases and the V segment lost 6 bases, leaving 9 bases of the junction unmatched. This CDR3 contains 16 residues. CDR1 and CDR2 (germline): SGHAT, FQNNGV. CDR3 DNA: TGTGCCAGCAGGGTACTAGCGGGGGGGCATAGGAATGAGCAGTTCTTC. Amino acids: CASRVLAGGHRNEQFF.

The J gene is TRBJ2-5, the V gene TRBV18; D is perhaps TRBD1 (6 bases). V dropped 2 bases and J dropped 1 base, with 11 bases sitting between them. CDR1 and CDR2 (germline): KGHSH, LQKENI. The CDR3 length is 15 residues. CDR3: CASSPRRTAQETQYF. The CDR3 coding sequence is TGTGCCAGCTCACCAAGACGGACAGCCCAAGAGACCCAGTACTTC.